These T cell receptor beta chains were read from a single sample in a study of shared clonotypes between healthy human individuals. Sequencing used immunoSEQ multiplex PCR; TCRdb keeps in-frame clones, though not all of them. The sample shows some 2,100,000 clones, roughly 95% of them seen only once. Input material: naive CD4+ T cells sorted from blood. All receptors derive from a man between 18 and 29 years old in good health. The CDR3 runs from the conserved cysteine through the conserved F or W. Fields, in order: V gene, clone size, D gene, J gene, CDR3 DNA, CDR3 protein. A D gene is named only where the DNA matches it firmly. Clone size, where shown, is once, few, many, or a class for clones that have expanded.

V: TRBV4-1
size: few
D: TRBD1
J: TRBJ1-1
DNA: TGCGCCAGCAGCCATTCGCGGGCAGGGGGCACTGAAGCTTTCTTT
CDR3: CASSHSRAGGTEAFF

V: TRBV5-1
size: NA
D: NA
J: TRBJ2-1
DNA: TGCGCCAGCAGCTTGAACGGGGGCCGGTACAATGAGCAGTTCTTC
CDR3: CASSLNGGRYNEQFF

V: TRBV10-3
size: NA
D: NA
J: TRBJ2-5
DNA: TGTGCCATCAGTGCAGGGTCGCAAGAGACCCAGTACTTC
CDR3: CAISAGSQETQYF

V: TRBV10-3
size: NA
D: TRBD2
J: TRBJ2-2
DNA: TGTGCCATCAGTGAGTCGGGACTAGCGGGCACCGGGGAGCTGTTTTTT
CDR3: CAISESGLAGTGELFF

V: TRBV1
size: once
D: NA
J: TRBJ2-7
DNA: TGCACCAGCAGCTCCCGGACTAGCGGGAGTTACGAGCAGTACTTC
CDR3: CTSSSRTSGSYEQYF

V: TRBV5-8
size: NA
D: NA
J: TRBJ2-7
DNA: TGTGCCAGCAGCTTGGGACAGCCGGAGCAGTACTTC
CDR3: CASSLGQPEQYF

V: TRBV2
size: once
D: TRBD2
J: TRBJ2-5
DNA: TGTGCCAGCAGTGCTGGGACTAGCGGGAGTCGAGAGACCCAGTACTTC
CDR3: CASSAGTSGSRETQYF

V: TRBV2
size: NA
D: TRBD2
J: TRBJ2-5
DNA: TGTGCCAGCAGAGAGACTAGCGGGGGGGGCCGACAGTACTTC
CDR3: CASRETSGGGRQYF

V: TRBV6-5
size: NA
D: TRBD2
J: TRBJ2-5
DNA: TGTGCCAGTAGCGGGGGGGCCGGTGAGACCCAGTACTTC
CDR3: CASSGGAGETQYF

V: TRBV30
size: NA
D: NA
J: TRBJ2-1
DNA: TGTGCCTGGAGTGACGCGGGACCCCTCGGGGGTAGCGATGAGCAGTTCTTC
CDR3: CAWSDAGPLGGSDEQFF

V: TRBV7-2
size: once
D: NA
J: TRBJ1-4
DNA: TGTGCCAGCAGCGCCGACGGTACAACTAATGAAAAACTGTTTTTT
CDR3: CASSADGTTNEKLFF

V: TRBV13
size: NA
D: NA
J: TRBJ2-7
DNA: TGTGCCAGCAGCCCAGTAGGGGGGTTCGGCGAGCAGTACTTC
CDR3: CASSPVGGFGEQYF

V: TRBV29-1
size: NA
D: NA
J: TRBJ1-1
DNA: TGCAGCGTTGAATCGGGTCAGAGCATAAGTGAAGCTTTCTTT
CDR3: CSVESGQSISEAFF

V: TRBV2
size: NA
D: NA
J: TRBJ1-6
DNA: TGTGCCAGCAGTGGACCTCGGGCACCCCTCCACTTT
CDR3: CASSGPRAPLHF

V: TRBV4-3
size: NA
D: NA
J: TRBJ1-4
DNA: TGCGCCAGCAGCCAAGATCGCTGGGGCGTAGGGCTTAATGAAAAACTGTTTTTT
CDR3: CASSQDRWGVGLNEKLFF

V: TRBV28
size: NA
D: NA
J: TRBJ1-2
DNA: TGTGCCAGCAGTTTCCCGGGGGACTATGGCTACACCTTC
CDR3: CASSFPGDYGYTF

V: TRBV7-9
size: NA
D: TRBD2
J: TRBJ2-1
DNA: TGTGCCAGCAGTTCAGGGACTAGCGGTAACTACAATGAGCAGTTCTTC
CDR3: CASSSGTSGNYNEQFF

V: TRBV11-2
size: NA
D: TRBD2
J: TRBJ2-7
DNA: TGTGCCAGCAGCCTGGGACTAGCGGGACTTGGGCACGAGCAGTACTTC
CDR3: CASSLGLAGLGHEQYF

V: TRBV12-1
size: NA
D: NA
J: TRBJ2-5
DNA: TGTGCCAGCAGCTTTTACTTGGCAGATAAAGAGACCCAGTACTTC
CDR3: CASSFYLADKETQYF

V: TRBV27
size: NA
D: TRBD2
J: TRBJ2-1
DNA: TGTGCCAGCAGGGGGACTAGCGGGAGTATGGAGCAGTTCTTC
CDR3: CASRGTSGSMEQFF

V: TRBV4-1
size: NA
D: NA
J: TRBJ2-7
DNA: TGCGCCAGCAGCCAATCCCAGGAGGGCCTGTACGAGCAGTACTTC
CDR3: CASSQSQEGLYEQYF

V: TRBV7-8
size: NA
D: TRBD2
J: TRBJ2-7
DNA: TGTGCCAGCAGCTTGGTAACTAGCGGACCCTACGAGCAGTACTTC
CDR3: CASSLVTSGPYEQYF

V: TRBV6-1
size: NA
D: TRBD1
J: TRBJ1-4
DNA: TGTGCCAGCAGTTTCGGGACAGGCAATGAAAAACTGTTTTTT
CDR3: CASSFGTGNEKLFF

V: TRBV4-1
size: NA
D: NA
J: TRBJ1-3
DNA: TGCGCCAGCAGCCAGGGGAGAAACACCATATATTTT
CDR3: CASSQGRNTIYF

V: TRBV6-5
size: NA
D: NA
J: TRBJ2-7
DNA: TGTGCCAGCAGTTACTCATACCGGAGCTCCTACGAGCAGTACTTC
CDR3: CASSYSYRSSYEQYF

V: TRBV7-9
size: NA
D: TRBD1
J: TRBJ2-3
DNA: TGTGCCAGCAGCCCACCCGGGACAGGGAGCACAGATACGCAGTATTTT
CDR3: CASSPPGTGSTDTQYF

V: TRBV2
size: NA
D: NA
J: TRBJ2-2
DNA: TGTGCCAGCGCTACCACCGGGGAGCTGTTTTTT
CDR3: CASATTGELFF

V: TRBV6-6
size: NA
D: NA
J: TRBJ1-1
DNA: TGTGCCAGCAGCCCCCAGTTTCAGGGAAGCACTGAAGCTTTCTTT
CDR3: CASSPQFQGSTEAFF

V: TRBV5-4
size: once
D: TRBD1
J: TRBJ1-2
DNA: TGTGCCAGCAGCTTCCAGGGGGCAGCAAAATGGGGCTACACCTTC
CDR3: CASSFQGAAKWGYTF

V: TRBV11-2
size: NA
D: TRBD1
J: TRBJ2-7
DNA: TGTGCCAGCAGCTCTCGACAGGGGGCTTTATACGAGCAGTACTTC
CDR3: CASSSRQGALYEQYF

V: TRBV10-3
size: NA
D: TRBD1
J: TRBJ2-5
DNA: TGTGCCATCAGGGGACAGGGACAGACCCAGTACTTC
CDR3: CAIRGQGQTQYF

V: TRBV2
size: NA
D: NA
J: TRBJ2-3
DNA: TGTGCCAGCAGTGTCGTTCAGGGTGGCACAGATACGCAGTATTTT
CDR3: CASSVVQGGTDTQYF

V: TRBV30
size: NA
D: TRBD1
J: TRBJ2-3
DNA: TGTGCCTGGAGTGCTCCCGGGACAGCCTATATTGGGGATACGCAGTATTTT
CDR3: CAWSAPGTAYIGDTQYF

V: TRBV18
size: once
D: TRBD1
J: TRBJ1-1
DNA: TGTGCCAGCTCGCTTATACAGGGGGCAAACACTGAAGCTTTCTTT
CDR3: CASSLIQGANTEAFF